This T cell receptor (beta chain) derives from a study of cytotoxic CD8 clonotypes in ibrutinib-treated CLL. Across the study: Across samples, productive templates numbered about 280,000 and productive rearrangements reached 80,000 to 95,000 on average.

The CDR3 extends over 19 amino acids. Deletions cut 4 bases from V and 0 bases from J, with 25 bases between. Germline assignment: CDR1 SQVTM and CDR2 ANQGSEA. Cryopreserved PBMCs were the source of about 2 micrograms of genomic DNA, which went to TCR beta libraries. Points from the study as a whole: The clonality rise at ibrutinib response reflected private clonotype expansion. Relative to age-matched healthy donors, clonality at baseline was higher, and it tracked circulating CD8+ T-cell counts.

TCRdb's table, derived via immunoSEQ multiplex PCR, lists solely in-frame clones and lacks some. This repertoire shows tens of thousands of clones, 50% to 70% found once; its top ten account for approximately 24%. For this clone: What it binds is not known.

This sample comprised PBMCs, obtained at disease progression, from a patient treated with ibrutinib. The chain is built from TRBV29-1 and TRBJ2-1, with D possibly TRBD2 on 6 matching bases. This sequence originates from a human donor with chronic lymphocytic leukemia. CDR3 sequence (DNA): TGCAGCGTTGGGGATCGGGAGAGGGCTACCAATCCCTCCTACAATGAGCAGTTCTTC. Protein sequence: CSVGDRERATNPSYNEQFF.